What follows is one T cell receptor beta chain and its context. Germline lookup yields CDR1 KGHSH and CDR2 LQKENI. V gave up 0 bases and J gave up 4 bases, with 9 bases separating them. The CDR3 has 14 residues. This sample stems from a study of blood T cell repertoires in COVID-19. At the level of the study: Italy, Spain and the United States were the sources of the convalescent and acute COVID-19 samples. PBMCs, B-cell-depleted T cells, or T cells provided the cDNA or gDNA that made up the material.

Authors' data handling: Estimation of nucleated cell counts was performed using reference gene primer amplification. Some clones are missing from TCRdb's copy, which holds only in-frame ones; the method was immunoSEQ multiplex PCR. V, J and clone size are taken as reported in that table, and D and trimming were inferred from the DNA itself. The sample has around 100,000 clones, less than 90% seen once; the top ten hold approximately 7%. V gene TRBV18 combines with J gene TRBJ2-5; D is perhaps TRBD2 (5 bases). This TCR was sampled from a man aged 25 to 40 in a cohort sampled during active COVID-19. Sequenced: peripheral blood. The CDR3 coding sequence is TGTGCCAGCTCACCACCATGGGAGAGAGAGACCCAGTACTTC. Its protein product is CASSPPWERETQYF. Full variable domain (outside the CDR3, taken from reference TRBV18 and TRBJ2-5): NAGVMQNPRHLVRRRGQEARLRCSPMKGHSHVYWYRQLPEEGLKFMVYLQKENIIDESGMPKERFSAEFPKEGPSILRIQQVVRGDSAAYFCASSPPWERETQYFGPGTRLLVL.